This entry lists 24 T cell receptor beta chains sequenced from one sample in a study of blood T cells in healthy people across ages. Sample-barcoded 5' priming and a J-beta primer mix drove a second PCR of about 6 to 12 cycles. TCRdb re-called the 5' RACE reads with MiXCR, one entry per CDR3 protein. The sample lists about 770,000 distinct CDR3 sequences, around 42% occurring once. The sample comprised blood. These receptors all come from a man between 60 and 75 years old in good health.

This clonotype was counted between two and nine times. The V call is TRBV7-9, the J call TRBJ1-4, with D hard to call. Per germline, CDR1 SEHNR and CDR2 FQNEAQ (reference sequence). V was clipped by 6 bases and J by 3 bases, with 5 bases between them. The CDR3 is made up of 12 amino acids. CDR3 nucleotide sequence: TGTGCCAGCAGGAGGTCTAATGAAAAACTGTTTTTT. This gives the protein CASRRSNEKLFF.

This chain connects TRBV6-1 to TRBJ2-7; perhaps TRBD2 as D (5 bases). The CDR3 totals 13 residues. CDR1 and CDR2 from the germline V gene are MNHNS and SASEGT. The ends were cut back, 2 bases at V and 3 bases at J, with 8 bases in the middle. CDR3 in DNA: TGTGCCAGCAGTGAAAAAGGGAGCTACGAGCAGTACTTC. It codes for CASSEKGSYEQYF.

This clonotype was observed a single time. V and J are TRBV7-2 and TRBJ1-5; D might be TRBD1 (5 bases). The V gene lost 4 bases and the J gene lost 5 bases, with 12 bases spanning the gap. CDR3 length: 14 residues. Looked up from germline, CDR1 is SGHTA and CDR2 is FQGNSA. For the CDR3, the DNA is TGTGCCAGCAGCTCCACCGCCAGGGATCAGCCCCAGCATTTT. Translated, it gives CASSSTARDQPQHF.

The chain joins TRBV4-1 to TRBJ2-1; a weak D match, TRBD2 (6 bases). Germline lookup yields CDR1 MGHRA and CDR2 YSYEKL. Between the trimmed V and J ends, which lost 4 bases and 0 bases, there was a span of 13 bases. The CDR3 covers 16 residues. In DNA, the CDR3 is TGCGCCAGCAGCCCCAGCTTTAGCGGCTCCTACAATGAGCAGTTCTTC. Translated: CASSPSFSGSYNEQFF.

The CDR3 DNA reads TGCAGTGCTAGAGTCCACACTACCCAAGAGACCCAGTACTTC. Translated, it gives CSARVHTTQETQYF. J is TRBJ2-5 and V is TRBV20-1, with D uncertain. This CDR3 contains 14 residues. CDR1 is DFQATT, CDR2 SNEGSKA, per germline (reference sequence). V was shortened by 1 base and J by 1 base, with 10 bases between the two germline ends.

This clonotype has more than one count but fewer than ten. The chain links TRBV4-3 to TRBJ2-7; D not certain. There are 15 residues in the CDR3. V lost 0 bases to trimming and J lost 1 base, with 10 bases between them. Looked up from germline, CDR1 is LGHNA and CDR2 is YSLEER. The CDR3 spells CASSQDQEESYEQYF. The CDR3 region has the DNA TGCGCCAGCAGCCAAGATCAAGAAGAATCCTACGAGCAGTACTTC.

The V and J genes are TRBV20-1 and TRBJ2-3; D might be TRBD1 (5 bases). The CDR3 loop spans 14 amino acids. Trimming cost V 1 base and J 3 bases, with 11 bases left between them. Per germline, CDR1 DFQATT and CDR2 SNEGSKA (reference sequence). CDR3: CSARGTGLTDTQYF. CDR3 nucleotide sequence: TGCAGTGCTAGAGGAACAGGTTTAACAGATACGCAGTATTTT.

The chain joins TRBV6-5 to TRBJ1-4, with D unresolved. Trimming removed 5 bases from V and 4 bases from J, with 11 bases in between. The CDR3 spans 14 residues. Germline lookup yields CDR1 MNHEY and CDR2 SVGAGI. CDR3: CASSLRRDNEKLFF. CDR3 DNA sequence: TGTGCCAGCAGTCTACGACGGGATAATGAAAAACTGTTTTTT.

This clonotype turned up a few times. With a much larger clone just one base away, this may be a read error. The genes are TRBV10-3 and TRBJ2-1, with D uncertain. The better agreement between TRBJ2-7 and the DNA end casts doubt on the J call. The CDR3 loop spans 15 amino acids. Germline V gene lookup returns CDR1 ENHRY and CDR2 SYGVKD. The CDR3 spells CAISESFASYNEQYF. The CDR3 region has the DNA TGTGCCATCAGTGAGTCTTTCGCCTCCTACAATGAGCAGTACTTC.

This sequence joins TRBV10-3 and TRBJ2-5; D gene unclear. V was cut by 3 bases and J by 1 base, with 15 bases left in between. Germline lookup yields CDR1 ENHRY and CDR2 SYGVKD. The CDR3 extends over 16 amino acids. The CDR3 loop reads CAISDSGSLIQETQYF. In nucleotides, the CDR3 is TGTGCCATCAGTGATTCAGGAAGCCTAATCCAAGAGACCCAGTACTTC.

The chain's CDR3 is CASSLGQGARRTDTQYF. CDR3 in DNA: TGCGCCAGCAGCCTGGGACAGGGGGCAAGAAGAACAGATACGCAGTATTTT. The chain uses TRBV5-1 and TRBJ2-3, with 12 bases identical to TRBD1. Germline CDR1 reads SGHRS; CDR2 reads YFSETQ. Unmatched junction bases numbered 9, after V lost 4 bases and J lost 3 bases. The length of the CDR3 is 17 residues.

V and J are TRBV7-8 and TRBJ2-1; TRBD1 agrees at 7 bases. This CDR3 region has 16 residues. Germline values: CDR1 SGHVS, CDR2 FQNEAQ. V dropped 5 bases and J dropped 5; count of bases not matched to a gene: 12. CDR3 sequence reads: CASSPSFGTAHNEQFF. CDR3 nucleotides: TGTGCCAGCAGCCCCAGTTTCGGGACAGCCCACAATGAGCAGTTCTTC.

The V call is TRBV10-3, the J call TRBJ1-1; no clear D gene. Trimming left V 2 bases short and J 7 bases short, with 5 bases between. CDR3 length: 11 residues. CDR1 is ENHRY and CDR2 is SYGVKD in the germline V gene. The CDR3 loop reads CAISELDEAFF. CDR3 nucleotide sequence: TGTGCCATCAGTGAGCTTGATGAAGCTTTCTTT.

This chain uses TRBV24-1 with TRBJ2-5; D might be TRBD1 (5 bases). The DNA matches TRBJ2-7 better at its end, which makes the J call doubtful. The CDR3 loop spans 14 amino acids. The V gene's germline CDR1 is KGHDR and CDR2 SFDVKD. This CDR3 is CATSDRTSQYEQYF. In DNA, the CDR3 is TGTGCCACCAGTGATCGGACAAGTCAATACGAGCAGTACTTC.

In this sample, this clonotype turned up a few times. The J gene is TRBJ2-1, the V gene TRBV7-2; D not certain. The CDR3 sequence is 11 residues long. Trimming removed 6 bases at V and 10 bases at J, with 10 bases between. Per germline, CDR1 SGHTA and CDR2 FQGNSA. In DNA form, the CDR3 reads TGTGCCAGCAGAACCCAATTCGAGCAGTTCTTC. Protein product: CASRTQFEQFF.

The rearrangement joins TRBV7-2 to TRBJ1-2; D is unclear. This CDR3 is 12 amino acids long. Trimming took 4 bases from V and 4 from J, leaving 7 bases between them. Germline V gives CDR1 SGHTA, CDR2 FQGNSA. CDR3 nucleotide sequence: TGTGCCAGCAGCTCAACAGCCTATGGCTACACCTTC. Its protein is CASSSTAYGYTF.

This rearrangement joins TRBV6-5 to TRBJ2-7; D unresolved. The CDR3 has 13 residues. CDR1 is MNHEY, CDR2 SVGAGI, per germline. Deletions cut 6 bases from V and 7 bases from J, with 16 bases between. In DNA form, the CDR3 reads TGTGCCAGCAGAGGGTTCTCCTACAATGAGCAGTACTTC. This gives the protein CASRGFSYNEQYF.

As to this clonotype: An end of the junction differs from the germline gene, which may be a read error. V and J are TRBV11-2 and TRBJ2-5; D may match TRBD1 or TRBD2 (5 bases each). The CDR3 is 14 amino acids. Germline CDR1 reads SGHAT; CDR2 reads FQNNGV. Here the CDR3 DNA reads TGTGCCGGCAGCCCGTTCGAGGGGCAAGAGACCCAGTACTTC. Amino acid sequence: CAGSPFEGQETQYF.

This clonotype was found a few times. CDR3 nucleotides: TGCAGTGCTAGAGGACTAGAAAACTATGGCTACACCTTC. Translation: CSARGLENYGYTF. The J gene is TRBJ1-2, the V gene TRBV20-1, with unresolved D. The CDR3 sequence is 13 residues long. Germline CDR1 reads DFQATT; CDR2 reads SNEGSKA (reference sequence). Trimming pared 1 base from V and 2 bases from J, leaving 8 bases between.

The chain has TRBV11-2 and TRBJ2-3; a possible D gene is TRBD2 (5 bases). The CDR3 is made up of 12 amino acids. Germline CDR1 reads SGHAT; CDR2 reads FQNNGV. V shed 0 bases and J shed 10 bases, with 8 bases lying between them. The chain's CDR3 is CASSLDGVSQYF. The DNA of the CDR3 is TGTGCCAGCAGCTTAGACGGGGTGTCGCAGTATTTT.

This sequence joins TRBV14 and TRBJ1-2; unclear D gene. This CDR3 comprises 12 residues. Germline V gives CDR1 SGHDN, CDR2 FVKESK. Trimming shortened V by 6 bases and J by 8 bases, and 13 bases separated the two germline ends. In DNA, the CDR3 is TGTGCCAGCAGTTATAGGGTGGTCGGCTACACCTTC. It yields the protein CASSYRVVGYTF.

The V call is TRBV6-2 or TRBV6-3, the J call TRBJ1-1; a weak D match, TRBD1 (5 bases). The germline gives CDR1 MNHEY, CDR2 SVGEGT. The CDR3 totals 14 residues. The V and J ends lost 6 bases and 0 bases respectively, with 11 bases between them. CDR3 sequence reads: CASSSGVVNTEAFF. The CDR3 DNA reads TGTGCCAGCAGCTCGGGGGTAGTGAACACTGAAGCTTTCTTT.

The CDR3 region is CASSDLGATNYGYTF. The CDR3 DNA is TGTGCCAGCAGCGATTTGGGGGCGACGAACTATGGCTACACCTTC. The chain is built from TRBV27 and TRBJ1-2, with a possible D match to TRBD1 (6 bases). Germline V gives CDR1 MNHEY, CDR2 SMNVEV (reference sequence). The V gene lost 6 bases and the J gene lost 2 bases, with 16 bases spanning the gap. The CDR3 has 15 amino acids.

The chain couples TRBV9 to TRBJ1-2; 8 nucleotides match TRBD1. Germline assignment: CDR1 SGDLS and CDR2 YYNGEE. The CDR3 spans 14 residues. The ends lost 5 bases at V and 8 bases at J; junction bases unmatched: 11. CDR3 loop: CASRSDREGFGYTF. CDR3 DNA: TGTGCCAGCAGGTCGGACAGGGAGGGATTCGGCTACACCTTC. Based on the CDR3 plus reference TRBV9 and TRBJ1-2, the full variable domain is DSGVTQTPKHLITATGQRVTLRCSPRSGDLSVYWYQQSLDQGLQFLIQYYNGEERAKGNILERFSAQQFPDLHSELNLSSLELGDSALYFCASRSDREGFGYTFGSGTRLTVV.